This T cell receptor beta chain was obtained from a study of T cells in Graves' hyperthyroidism and ophthalmopathy. Study results and caveats: Blood also held most thyroid clonotypes expanded beyond 0.001.

This clonotype was counted between two and nine times. What it binds is not known. This CDR3 has 16 amino acids. Trimming removed 2 bases at V and 3 bases at J, with 16 bases between. Germline lookup yields CDR1 KGHSH and CDR2 LQKENI. Fresh peripheral blood, around 11 ml of it, supplied the PBMCs. RNA transcripts provided the source from which TCR beta CDR3 regions were amplified. HTBI primers were the set used in a first-round RT-PCR of the TCR CDR3. MiXCR, applied by TCRdb to the multiplex PCR reads, yields one record per CDR3 protein. The sample has about 520,000 distinct CDR3 sequences; roughly a quarter are singletons.

The sequencing sample was made of blood. This receptor was taken from a woman aged 25 to 39 with Graves' ophthalmopathy. The V and J genes are TRBV18 and TRBJ1-2, with TRBD1 as a possible D gene (5 bases). DNA of the CDR3: TGTGCCAGCTCACCAACGAAGGGGCAGGCCGACTATGGCTACACCTTC. Translation: CASSPTKGQADYGYTF.